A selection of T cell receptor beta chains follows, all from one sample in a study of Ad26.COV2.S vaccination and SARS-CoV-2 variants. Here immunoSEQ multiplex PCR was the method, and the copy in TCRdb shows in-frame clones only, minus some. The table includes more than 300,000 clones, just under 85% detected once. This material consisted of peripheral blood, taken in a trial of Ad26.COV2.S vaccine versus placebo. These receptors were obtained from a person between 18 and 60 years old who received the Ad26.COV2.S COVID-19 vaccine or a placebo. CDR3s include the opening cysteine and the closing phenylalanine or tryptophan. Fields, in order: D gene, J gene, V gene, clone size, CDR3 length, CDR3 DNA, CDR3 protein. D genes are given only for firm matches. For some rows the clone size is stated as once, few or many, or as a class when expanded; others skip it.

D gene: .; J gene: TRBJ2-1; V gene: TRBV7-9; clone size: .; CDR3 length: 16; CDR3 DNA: TGTGCCAGCAGCTTAGCCAGTGGGGGACTTAAAAATGAGCAGTTCTTC; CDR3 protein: CASSLASGGLKNEQFF
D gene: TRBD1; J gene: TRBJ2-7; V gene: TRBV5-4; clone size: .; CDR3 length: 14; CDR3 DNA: TGTGCCAGCAGCAGGGGACAGCTGGCATACGAGCAGTACTTC; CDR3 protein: CASSRGQLAYEQYF
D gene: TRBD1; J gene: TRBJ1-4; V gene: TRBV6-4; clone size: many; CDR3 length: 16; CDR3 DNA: TGTGCCAGCAGTGACGGGACAGGGGGACATAATGAAAAACTGTTTTTT; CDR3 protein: CASSDGTGGHNEKLFF
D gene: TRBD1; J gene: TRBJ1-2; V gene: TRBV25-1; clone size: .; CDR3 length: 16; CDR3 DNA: TGTGCCAGCAGTGAATGGAGGACAGGGGCTGACTATGGCTACACCTTC; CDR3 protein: CASSEWRTGADYGYTF
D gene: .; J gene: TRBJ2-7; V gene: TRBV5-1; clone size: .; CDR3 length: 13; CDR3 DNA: TGCGCCAGCAGCTTGGAGGGCAGACCCGAGCAGTACTTC; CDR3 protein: CASSLEGRPEQYF
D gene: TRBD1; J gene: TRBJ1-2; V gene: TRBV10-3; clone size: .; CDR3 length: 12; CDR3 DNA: TGTGCCATCAGTGCCGGGACAGGCAGATGCACCTTC; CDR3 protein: CAISAGTGRCTF
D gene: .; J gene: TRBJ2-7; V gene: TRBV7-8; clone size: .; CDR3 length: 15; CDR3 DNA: TGTGCCAGCAGCTTAGCGGGGAGGAGCTCCTACGAGCAGTACTTC; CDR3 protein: CASSLAGRSSYEQYF
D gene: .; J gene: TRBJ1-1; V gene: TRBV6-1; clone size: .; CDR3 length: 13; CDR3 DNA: TGTGCCAGCAGTGAAGTAAGGATGTCTGAAGCTTTCTTT; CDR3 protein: CASSEVRMSEAFF
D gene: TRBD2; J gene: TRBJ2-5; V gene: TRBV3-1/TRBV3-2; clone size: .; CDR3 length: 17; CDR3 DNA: TGTGCCAGCAGCCAAGGTGTACTAGCGGTTTGGGGAGAGACCCAGTACTTC; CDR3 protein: CASSQGVLAVWGETQYF
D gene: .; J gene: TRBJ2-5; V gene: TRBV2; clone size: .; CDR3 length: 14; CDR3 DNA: TGTGCCAGCAGTGGGGGCTCGAGGGTGGAGACCCAGTACTTC; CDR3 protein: CASSGGSRVETQYF
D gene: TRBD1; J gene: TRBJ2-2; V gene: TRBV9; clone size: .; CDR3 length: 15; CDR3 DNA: TGTGCCAGCAGGACAGGGGGCACAGTTACCGGGGAGCTGTTTTTT; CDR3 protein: CASRTGGTVTGELFF
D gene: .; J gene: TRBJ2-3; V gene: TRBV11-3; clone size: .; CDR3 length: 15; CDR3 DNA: TGTGCCAGCAGCTTGGGCGGGGACCGCACAGATACGCAGTATTTT; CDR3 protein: CASSLGGDRTDTQYF
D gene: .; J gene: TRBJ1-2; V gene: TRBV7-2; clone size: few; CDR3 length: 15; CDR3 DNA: TGTGCCAGCAGCTTAGCGAAGGGGGCTAACTATGGCTACACCTTC; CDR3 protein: CASSLAKGANYGYTF
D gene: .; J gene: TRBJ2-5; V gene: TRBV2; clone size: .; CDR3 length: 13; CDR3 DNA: TGTGCCAGCACTCAGGGCCATAAAGGGACCCAGTACTTC; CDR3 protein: CASTQGHKGTQYF
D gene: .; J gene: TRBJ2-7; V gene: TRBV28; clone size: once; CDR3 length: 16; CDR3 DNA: TGTGCCAGCAATCCCCTGGAGACTTTATACTCCTACGAGCAGTACTTC; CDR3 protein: CASNPLETLYSYEQYF
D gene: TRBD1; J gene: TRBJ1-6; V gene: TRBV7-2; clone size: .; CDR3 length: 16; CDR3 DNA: TGTGCCAGCAGCTTAGCAGACTACAGGGGACATTCACCCCTCCACTTT; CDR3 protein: CASSLADYRGHSPLHF
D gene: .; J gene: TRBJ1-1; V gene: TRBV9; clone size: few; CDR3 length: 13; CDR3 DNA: TGTGCCAGCAGCGTTGGGGGGGATACTGAAGCTTTCTTT; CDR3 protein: CASSVGGDTEAFF
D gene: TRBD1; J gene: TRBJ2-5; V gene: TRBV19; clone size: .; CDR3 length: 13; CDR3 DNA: TGTGCCAGTAGTACGGACAGGGGCGAGACCCAGTACTTC; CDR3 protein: CASSTDRGETQYF
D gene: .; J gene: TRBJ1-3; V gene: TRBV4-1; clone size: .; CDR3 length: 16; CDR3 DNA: TGCGCCAGCAGCCAAGGAGCAGGGTCATTGGGAAACACCATATATTTT; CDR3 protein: CASSQGAGSLGNTIYF
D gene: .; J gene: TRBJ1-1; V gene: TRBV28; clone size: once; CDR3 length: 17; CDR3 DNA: TGTGCCAGCATTCCCACGTCGGGGTCGCCATGGAACACTGAAGCTTTCTTT; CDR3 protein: CASIPTSGSPWNTEAFF
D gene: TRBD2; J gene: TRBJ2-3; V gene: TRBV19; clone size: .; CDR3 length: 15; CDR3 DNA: TGTGCCAGTGCTACTAGCGGGGTGAGCACAGATACGCAGTATTTT; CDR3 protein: CASATSGVSTDTQYF
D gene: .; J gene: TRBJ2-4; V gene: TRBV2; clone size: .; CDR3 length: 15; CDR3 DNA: TGTGCCAGCAGAGGGGGGGGAATAGCCAAAAACATTCAGTACTTC; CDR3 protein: CASRGGGIAKNIQYF
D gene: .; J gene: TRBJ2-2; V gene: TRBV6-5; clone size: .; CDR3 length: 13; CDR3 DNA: TGTGCCAGCAGTCCATACCAGACAGGGGAGCTGTTTTTT; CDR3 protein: CASSPYQTGELFF
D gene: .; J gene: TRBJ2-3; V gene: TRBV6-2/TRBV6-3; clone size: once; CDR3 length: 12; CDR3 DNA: TGTGCCAGCAGTCCGCGGACAGATACGCAGTATTTT; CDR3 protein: CASSPRTDTQYF
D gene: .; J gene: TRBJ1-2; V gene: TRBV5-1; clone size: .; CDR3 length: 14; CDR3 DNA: TGCGCCAGCAGCTTGAGAAGTACTAACTATGGCTACACCTTC; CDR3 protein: CASSLRSTNYGYTF
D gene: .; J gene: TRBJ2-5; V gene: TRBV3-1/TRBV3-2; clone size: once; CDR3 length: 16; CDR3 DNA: TGTGCCAGCAGCCAGGTCGGGGTTGGGGGAGGTGAGACCCAGTACTTC; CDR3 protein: CASSQVGVGGGETQYF
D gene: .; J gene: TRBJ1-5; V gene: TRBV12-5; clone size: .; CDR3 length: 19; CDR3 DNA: TGTGCTAGTGGTTTGGTCCCTGATGGGGGGGTCCCAACGGATCAGCCCCAGCATTTT; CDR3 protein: CASGLVPDGGVPTDQPQHF
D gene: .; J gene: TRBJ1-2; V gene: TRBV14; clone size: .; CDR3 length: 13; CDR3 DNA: TGTGCCAGCAGCCAAGGTCGAGGGAATGGCTACACCTTC; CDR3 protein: CASSQGRGNGYTF
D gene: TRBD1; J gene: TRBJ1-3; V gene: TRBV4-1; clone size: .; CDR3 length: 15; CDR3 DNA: TGCGCCAGCCAAAATCAGGGGGCTGTTGGAAACACCATATATTTT; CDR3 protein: CASQNQGAVGNTIYF
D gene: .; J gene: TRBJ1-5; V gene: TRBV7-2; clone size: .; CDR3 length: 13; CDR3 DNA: TGTGCCAGCACTCCTGAGAGGGGACAGCCCCAGCATTTT; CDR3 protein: CASTPERGQPQHF
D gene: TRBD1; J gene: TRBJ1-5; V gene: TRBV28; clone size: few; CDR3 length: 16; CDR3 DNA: TGTGCCAGCAGTTCACCTGGACAGGGCGGGTGGCAGCCCCAGCATTTT; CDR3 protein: CASSSPGQGGWQPQHF
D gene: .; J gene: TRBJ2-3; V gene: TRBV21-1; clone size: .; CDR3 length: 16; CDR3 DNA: TGTGCCAGCAGCAAAGTCCCGGGGGGGCTCACAGATACGCAGTATTTT; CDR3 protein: CASSKVPGGLTDTQYF
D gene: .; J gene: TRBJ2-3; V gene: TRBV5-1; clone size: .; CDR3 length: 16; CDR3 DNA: TGCGCCAGCAGCTTGGTGACTAGACAAAGCACAGATACGCAGTATTTT; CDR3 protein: CASSLVTRQSTDTQYF
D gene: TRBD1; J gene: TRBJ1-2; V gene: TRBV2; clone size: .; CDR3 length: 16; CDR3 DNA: TGTGCCAGCAGGGGTTACCAGGGGGCAGGGGACTATGGCTACACCTTC; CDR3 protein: CASRGYQGAGDYGYTF
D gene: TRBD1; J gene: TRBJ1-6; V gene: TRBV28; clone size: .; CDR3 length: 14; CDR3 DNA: TGTGCCAGCAGCTGGACAGGGACCGATTCACCCCTCCACTTT; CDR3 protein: CASSWTGTDSPLHF
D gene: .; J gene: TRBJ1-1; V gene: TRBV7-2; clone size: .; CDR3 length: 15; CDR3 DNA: TGTGCCAGCAGCTTAGCGCTCACGGTGAACACTGAAGCTTTCTTT; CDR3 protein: CASSLALTVNTEAFF
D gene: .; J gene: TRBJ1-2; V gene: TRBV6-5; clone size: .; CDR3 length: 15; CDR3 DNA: TGTGCCAGCAGTTACTCGGGGACGGGGCCCCGTGGCTACACCTTC; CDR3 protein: CASSYSGTGPRGYTF
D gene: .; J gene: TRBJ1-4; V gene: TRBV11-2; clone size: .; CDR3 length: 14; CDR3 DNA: TGTGCCAGCAGCTTCGGGGGGCCCTATGAAAAACTGTTTTTT; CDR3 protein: CASSFGGPYEKLFF
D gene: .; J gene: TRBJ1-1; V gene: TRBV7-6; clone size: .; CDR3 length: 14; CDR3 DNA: TGTGCCAGCAGCCTCCAGGGTCGGAGCACTGAAGCTTTCTTT; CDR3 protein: CASSLQGRSTEAFF
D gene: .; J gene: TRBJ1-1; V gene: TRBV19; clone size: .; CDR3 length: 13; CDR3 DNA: TGTGCCAGTAGCACTCAGGCGAACACTGAAGCTTTCTTT; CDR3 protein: CASSTQANTEAFF
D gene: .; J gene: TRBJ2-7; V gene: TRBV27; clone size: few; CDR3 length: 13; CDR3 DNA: TGTGCCAGCAGTTTAAGGGAGAGGTACGAGCAGTACTTC; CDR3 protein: CASSLRERYEQYF
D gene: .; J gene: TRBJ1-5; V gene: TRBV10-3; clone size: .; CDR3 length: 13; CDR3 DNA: TGTGCCATCAGGACAGATTACAATCAGCCCCAGCATTTT; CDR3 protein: CAIRTDYNQPQHF
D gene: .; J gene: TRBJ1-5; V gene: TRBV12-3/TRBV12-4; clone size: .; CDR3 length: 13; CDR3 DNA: TGTGCCAGCAGTTTAGTCGGGGGTCAGCCCCAGCATTTT; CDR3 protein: CASSLVGGQPQHF
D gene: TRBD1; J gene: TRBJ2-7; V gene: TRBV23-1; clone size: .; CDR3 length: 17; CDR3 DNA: TGCGCCAGCAGTCAAGTTTCTACGGGGACAGGTGCTTACGAGCAGTACTTC; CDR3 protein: CASSQVSTGTGAYEQYF
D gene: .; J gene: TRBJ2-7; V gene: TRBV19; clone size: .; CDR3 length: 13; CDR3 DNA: TGTGCCAGTAGCCAACACTTCACGTACGAGCAGTACTTC; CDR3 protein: CASSQHFTYEQYF
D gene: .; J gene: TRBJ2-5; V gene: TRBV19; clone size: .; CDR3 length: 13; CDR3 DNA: TGTGCCAGTAGTATTAGAGGCTGGGAGACCCAGTACTTC; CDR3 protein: CASSIRGWETQYF
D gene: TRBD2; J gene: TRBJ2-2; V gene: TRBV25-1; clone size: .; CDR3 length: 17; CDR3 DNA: TGTGCCAGCAGCGACCCGGGACTAGCGCTTTACACCGGGGAGCTGTTTTTT; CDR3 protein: CASSDPGLALYTGELFF
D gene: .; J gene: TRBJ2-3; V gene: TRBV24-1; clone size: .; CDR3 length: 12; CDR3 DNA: TGTGCCACCAGTGTCTATTCGGGTGCGCAGTATTTT; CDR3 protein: CATSVYSGAQYF
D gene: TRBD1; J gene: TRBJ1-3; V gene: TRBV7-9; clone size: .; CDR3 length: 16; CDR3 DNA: TGTGCCAGCAGCTTAGTAGGGGACAGAACTGGAAACACCATATATTTT; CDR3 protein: CASSLVGDRTGNTIYF
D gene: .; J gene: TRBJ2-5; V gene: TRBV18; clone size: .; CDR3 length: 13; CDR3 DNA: TGTGCCAGCTCACCAAACGGCCAAGAGACCCAGTACTTC; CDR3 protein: CASSPNGQETQYF
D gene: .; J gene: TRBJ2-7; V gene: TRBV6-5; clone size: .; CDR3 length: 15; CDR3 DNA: TGTGCCAGCATCCAAACCCGGGACGGGTACTACGAGCAGTACTTC; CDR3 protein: CASIQTRDGYYEQYF
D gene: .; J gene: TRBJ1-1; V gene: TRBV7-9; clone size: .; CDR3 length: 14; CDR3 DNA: TGTGCCAGCAGCCCGGGACCCAGGAACACTGAAGCTTTCTTT; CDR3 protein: CASSPGPRNTEAFF
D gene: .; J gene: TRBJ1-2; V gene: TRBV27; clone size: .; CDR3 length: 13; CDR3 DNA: TGTGCCAGCAGTCCGACAGCCGTTTATGGCTACACCTTC; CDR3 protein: CASSPTAVYGYTF
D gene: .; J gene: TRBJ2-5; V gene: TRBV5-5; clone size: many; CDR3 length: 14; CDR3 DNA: TGTGCCAGCAGCGGAGTCGGAGTGGGAGAGACCCAGTACTTC; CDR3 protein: CASSGVGVGETQYF
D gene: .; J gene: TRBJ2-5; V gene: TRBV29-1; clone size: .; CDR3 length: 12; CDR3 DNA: TGCAGCGTCTTAATCTCCGCCAAGACCCAGTACTTC; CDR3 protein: CSVLISAKTQYF